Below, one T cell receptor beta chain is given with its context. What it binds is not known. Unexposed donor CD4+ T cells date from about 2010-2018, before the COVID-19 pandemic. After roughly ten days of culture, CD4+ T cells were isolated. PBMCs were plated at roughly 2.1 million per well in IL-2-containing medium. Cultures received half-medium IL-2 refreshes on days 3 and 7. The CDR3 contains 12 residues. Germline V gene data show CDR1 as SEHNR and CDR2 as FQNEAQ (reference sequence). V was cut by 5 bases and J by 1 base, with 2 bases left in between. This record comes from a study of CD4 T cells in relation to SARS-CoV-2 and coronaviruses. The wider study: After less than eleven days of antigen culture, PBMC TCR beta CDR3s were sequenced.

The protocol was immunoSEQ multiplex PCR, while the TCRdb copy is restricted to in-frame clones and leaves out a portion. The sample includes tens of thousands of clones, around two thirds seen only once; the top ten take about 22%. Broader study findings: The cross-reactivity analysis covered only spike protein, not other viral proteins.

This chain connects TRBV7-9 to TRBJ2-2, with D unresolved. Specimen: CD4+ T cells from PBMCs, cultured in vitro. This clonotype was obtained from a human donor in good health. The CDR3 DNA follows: TGTGCCAGCAGCCTGAACACCGGGGAGCTGTTTTTT. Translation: CASSLNTGELFF.